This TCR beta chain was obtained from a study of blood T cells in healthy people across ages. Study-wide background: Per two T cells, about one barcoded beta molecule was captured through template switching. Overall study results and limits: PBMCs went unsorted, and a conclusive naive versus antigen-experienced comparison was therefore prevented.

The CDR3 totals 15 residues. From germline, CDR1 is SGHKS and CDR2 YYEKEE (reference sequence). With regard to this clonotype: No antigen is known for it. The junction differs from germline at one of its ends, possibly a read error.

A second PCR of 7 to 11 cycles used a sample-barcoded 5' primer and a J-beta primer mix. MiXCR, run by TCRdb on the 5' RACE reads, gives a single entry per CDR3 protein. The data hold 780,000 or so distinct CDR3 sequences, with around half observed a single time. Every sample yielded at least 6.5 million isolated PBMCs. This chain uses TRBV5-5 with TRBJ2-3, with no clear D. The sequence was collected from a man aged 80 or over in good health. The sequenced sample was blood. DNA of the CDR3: TGTGCCAGCAGCCAAGGATTACGAGAGCACAGATACGCGGATTTT. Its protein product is CASSQGLREHRYADF. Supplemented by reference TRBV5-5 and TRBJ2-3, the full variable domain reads DAGVTQSPTHLIKTRGQQVTLRCSPISGHKSVSWYQQVLGQGPQFIFQYYEKEERGRGNFPDRFSARQFPNYSSELNVNALLLGDSALYLCASSQGLREHRYADFGPGTRLTVL.